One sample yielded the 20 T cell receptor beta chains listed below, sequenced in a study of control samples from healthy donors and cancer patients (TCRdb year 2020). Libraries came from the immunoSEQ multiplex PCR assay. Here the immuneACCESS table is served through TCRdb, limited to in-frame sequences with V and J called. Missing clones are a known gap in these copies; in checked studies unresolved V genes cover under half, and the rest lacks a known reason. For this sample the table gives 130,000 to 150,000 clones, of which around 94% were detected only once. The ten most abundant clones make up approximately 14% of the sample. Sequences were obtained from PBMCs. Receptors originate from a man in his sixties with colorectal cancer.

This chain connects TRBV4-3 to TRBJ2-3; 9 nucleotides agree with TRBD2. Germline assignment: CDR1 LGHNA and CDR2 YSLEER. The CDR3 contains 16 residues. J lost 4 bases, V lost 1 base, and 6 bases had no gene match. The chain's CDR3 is CASSQGGGGAPDTQYF. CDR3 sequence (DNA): TGCGCCAGCAGCCAAGGAGGCGGGGGGGCGCCAGATACGCAGTATTTT.

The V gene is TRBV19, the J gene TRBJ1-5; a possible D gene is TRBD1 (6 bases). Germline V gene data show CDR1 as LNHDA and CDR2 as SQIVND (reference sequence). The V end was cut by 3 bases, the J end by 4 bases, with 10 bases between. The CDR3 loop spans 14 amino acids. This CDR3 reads CASSIRTANQPQHF. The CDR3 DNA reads TGTGCCAGTAGTATCCGGACAGCGAATCAGCCCCAGCATTTT.

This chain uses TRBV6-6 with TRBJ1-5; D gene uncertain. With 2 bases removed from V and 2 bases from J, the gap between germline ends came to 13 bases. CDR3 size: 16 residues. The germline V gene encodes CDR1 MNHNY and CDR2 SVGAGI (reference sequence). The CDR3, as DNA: TGTGCCAGCAGTTACGGGATGGGCGGTGGCAATCAGCCCCAGCATTTT. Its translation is CASSYGMGGGNQPQHF.

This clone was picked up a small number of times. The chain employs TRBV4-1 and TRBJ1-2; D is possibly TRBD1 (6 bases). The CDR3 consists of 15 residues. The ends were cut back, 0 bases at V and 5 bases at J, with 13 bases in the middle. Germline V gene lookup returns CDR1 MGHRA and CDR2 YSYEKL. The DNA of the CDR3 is TGCGCCAGCAGCCAAGAGGGTACAGGGAGTTATGGCTACACCTTC. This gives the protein CASSQEGTGSYGYTF.

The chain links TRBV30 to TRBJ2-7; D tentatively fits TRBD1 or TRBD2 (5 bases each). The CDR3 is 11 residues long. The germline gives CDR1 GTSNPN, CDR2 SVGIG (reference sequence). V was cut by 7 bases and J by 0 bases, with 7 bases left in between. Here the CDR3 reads CASGSSYEQYF. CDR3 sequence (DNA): TGTGCCTCAGGGAGCTCCTACGAGCAGTACTTC.

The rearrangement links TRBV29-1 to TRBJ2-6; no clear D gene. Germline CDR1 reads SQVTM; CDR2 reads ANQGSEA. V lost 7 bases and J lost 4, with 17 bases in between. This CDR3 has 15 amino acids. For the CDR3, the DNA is TGCAGCGGGGAAACTCGGGCTGACGGGGCCAACGTCCTGACTTTC. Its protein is CSGETRADGANVLTF.

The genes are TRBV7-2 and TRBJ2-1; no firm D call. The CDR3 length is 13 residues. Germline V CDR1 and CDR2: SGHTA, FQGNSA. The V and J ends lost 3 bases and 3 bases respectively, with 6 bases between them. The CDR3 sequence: CASSLGYYNEQFF. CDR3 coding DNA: TGTGCCAGCAGCTTGGGTTACTACAATGAGCAGTTCTTC.

The CDR3 spells CATQQGQGITDTQYF. The DNA of the CDR3 is TGTGCCACCCAGCAGGGACAGGGAATTACAGATACGCAGTATTTT. The J gene is TRBJ2-3, the V gene TRBV24-1; 9 nucleotides line up with TRBD1. J lost 3 bases, V lost 9 bases, and 9 bases had no gene match. CDR1 is KGHDR, CDR2 SFDVKD, per germline. This CDR3 region has 15 residues.

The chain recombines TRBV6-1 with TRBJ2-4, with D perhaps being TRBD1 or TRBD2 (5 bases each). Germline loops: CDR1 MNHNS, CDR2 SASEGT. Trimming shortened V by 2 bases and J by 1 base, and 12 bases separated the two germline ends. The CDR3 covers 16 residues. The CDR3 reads CASSEQGLAAKNIQYF. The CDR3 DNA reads TGTGCCAGCAGTGAACAGGGATTAGCGGCCAAAAACATTCAGTACTTC.

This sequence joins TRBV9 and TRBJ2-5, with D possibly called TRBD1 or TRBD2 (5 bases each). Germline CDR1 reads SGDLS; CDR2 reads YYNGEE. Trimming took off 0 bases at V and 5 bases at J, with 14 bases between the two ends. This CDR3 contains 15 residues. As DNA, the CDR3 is TGTGCCAGCAGCGTAGCCGCAGGGTGGAGGGAGACCCAGTACTTC. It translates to CASSVAAGWRETQYF.

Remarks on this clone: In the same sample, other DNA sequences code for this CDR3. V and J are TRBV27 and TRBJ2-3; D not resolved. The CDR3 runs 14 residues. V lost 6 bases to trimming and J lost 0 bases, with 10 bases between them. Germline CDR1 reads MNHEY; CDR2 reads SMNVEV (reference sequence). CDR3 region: CASSPFRSTDTQYF. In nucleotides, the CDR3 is TGTGCCAGCAGCCCCTTCCGGAGCACAGATACGCAGTATTTT.

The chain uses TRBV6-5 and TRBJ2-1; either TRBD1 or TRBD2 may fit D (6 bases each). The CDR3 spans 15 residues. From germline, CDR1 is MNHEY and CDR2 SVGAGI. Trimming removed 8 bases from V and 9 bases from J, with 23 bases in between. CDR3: CASQLWGAPSGEQFF. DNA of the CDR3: TGTGCCAGCCAACTTTGGGGGGCTCCGTCGGGTGAGCAGTTCTTC.

The CDR3 here is CASSNGGAQETQYF. The CDR3 DNA sequence: TGTGCCAGCAGCAACGGGGGGGCCCAAGAGACCCAGTACTTC. The chain has TRBV27 and TRBJ2-5, with 8 bases fitting TRBD2. The V and J ends lost 6 bases and 1 base, in that order; junction bases with no gene match: 4. CDR3 length equals 14 residues. Germline V gene data show CDR1 as MNHEY and CDR2 as SMNVEV (reference sequence).

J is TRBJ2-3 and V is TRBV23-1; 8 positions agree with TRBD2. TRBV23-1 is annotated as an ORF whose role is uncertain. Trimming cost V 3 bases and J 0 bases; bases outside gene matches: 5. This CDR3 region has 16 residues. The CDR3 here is CASSHRGRPSTDTQYF. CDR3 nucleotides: TGCGCCAGCAGTCACCGCGGGAGGCCTAGCACAGATACGCAGTATTTT.

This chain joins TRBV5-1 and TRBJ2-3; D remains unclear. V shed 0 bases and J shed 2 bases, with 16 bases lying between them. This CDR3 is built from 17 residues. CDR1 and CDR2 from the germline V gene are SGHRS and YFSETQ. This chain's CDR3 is CASSLEGLGVHTDTQYF. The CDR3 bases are TGCGCCAGCAGCTTGGAAGGGTTAGGTGTCCACACAGATACGCAGTATTTT.

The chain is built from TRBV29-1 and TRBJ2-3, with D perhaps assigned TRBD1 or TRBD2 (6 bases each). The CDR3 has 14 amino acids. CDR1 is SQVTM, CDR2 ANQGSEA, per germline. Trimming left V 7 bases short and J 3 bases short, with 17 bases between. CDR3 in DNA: TGCAGCGCCGCCTGGGGGGCGGAAACAGATACGCAGTATTTT. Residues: CSAAWGAETDTQYF.

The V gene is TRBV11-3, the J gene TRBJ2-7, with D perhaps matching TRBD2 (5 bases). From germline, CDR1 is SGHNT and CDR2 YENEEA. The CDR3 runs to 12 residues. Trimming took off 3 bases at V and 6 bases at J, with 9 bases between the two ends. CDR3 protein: CASSFLGSEQYF. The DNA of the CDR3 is TGTGCCAGCAGCTTCTTAGGGAGCGAGCAGTACTTC.

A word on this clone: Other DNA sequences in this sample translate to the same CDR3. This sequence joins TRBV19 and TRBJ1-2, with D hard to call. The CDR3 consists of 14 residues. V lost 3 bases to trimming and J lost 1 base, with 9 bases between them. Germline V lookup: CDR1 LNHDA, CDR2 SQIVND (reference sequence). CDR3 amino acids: CASSISGSNYGYTF. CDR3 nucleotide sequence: TGTGCCAGTAGTATCTCGGGCAGTAACTATGGCTACACCTTC.

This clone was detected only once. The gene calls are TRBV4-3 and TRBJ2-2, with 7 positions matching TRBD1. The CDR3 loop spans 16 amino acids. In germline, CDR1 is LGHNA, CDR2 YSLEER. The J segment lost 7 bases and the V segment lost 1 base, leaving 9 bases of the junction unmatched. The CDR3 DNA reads TGCGCCAGCAGCCAAGGACCGACAGGGATTAACGGGGAGCTGTTTTTT. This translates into CASSQGPTGINGELFF.

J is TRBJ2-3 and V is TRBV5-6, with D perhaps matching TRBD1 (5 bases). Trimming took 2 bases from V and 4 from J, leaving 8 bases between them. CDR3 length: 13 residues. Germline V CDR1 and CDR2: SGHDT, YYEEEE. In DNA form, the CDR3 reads TGTGCCAGCAGCTTCACAGGACCAGATACGCAGTATTTT. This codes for CASSFTGPDTQYF.